This TCR beta chain was recorded in a study of vaccination effects on CD4 cells after COVID-19. The method was immunoSEQ multiplex PCR; TCRdb's version includes in-frame clones alone and lacks a portion of them. The top ten hold approximately 12% of the sample, which has under 75,000 clones, 80% seen once. ViraFEST expansion of antigen-specific CD4+ T cells with viral peptide pools preceded sequencing. Scientists isolated CD4+ T cells after a roughly 10-day culture period ended. None of these healthy vaccinees had been infected with SARS-CoV-2 before vaccination. On this clone itself: Its target is unknown.

This clonotype originated in a human donor who received a COVID-19 vaccine. The sample here was CD4+ T cells from PBMCs cultured with SARS-CoV-2 spike peptides, taken before COVID-19 vaccination.

The CDR3 nucleotides are TGTGCCAGCAGCTTAGCGCCGGGACAGGGAAAGGAGCTGTTTTTT. The encoded protein is CASSLAPGQGKELFF. This chain joins TRBV7-2 and TRBJ2-2; 9 bases are shared with TRBD1. Trimming at V came to 0 bases and at J to 10 bases, leaving 6 bases not matched to a gene. Germline CDR1 reads SGHTA; CDR2 reads FQGNSA. The length of the CDR3 is 15 residues.